A selection of T cell receptor beta chains follows, all from one sample in a study of shared clonotypes between healthy human individuals. Profiled with immunoSEQ multiplex PCR; TCRdb holds only in-frame clones, not every one. This table holds 780,000 or so clones, 72% found once. Material for sequencing was memory CD4+ T cells sorted from blood. All receptors derive from a woman aged 30 to 39 in good health. Each CDR3 is given with its conserved first and last residue. The D gene is left open where the match is weak. Clone size, where shown, is once, few, many, or a class for clones that have expanded.

once	TRBJ1-5	-	13	TRBV6-5	CASSPILNQPQHF	TGTGCCAGCAGTCCGATTCTCAATCAGCCCCAGCATTTT
-	TRBJ1-4	-	11	TRBV6-5	CASSENEKLFF	TGTGCCAGCAGTGAGAATGAAAAACTGTTTTTT
-	TRBJ1-4	-	15	TRBV23-1	CASSQSAKGNEKLFF	TGCGCCAGCAGTCAATCAGCCAAGGGTAATGAAAAACTGTTTTTT
-	TRBJ2-5	-	14	TRBV19	CASSISTAGETQYF	TGTGCCAGTAGTATTTCTACGGCCGGAGAGACCCAGTACTTC
-	TRBJ1-3	-	13	TRBV28	CASSLPGRNTIYF	TGTGCCAGCAGTTTGCCGGGCCGAAACACCATATATTTT
-	TRBJ1-1	-	14	TRBV7-2	CASSRGMVNTEAFF	TGTGCCAGCAGTCGAGGGATGGTCAACACTGAAGCTTTCTTT
-	TRBJ2-1	TRBD2	15	TRBV4-1	CASSQKTSGSDEQFF	TGCGCCAGCAGCCAAAAGACTAGCGGGAGTGATGAGCAGTTCTTC
-	TRBJ2-5	TRBD1	17	TRBV5-4	CASKISRGQMYQETQYF	TGTGCCAGCAAAATTTCCCGGGGACAGATGTACCAAGAGACCCAGTACTTC
-	TRBJ1-1	TRBD1	15	TRBV6-5	CASSRTGGRDTEAFF	TGTGCCAGCAGTAGGACAGGGGGCCGCGACACTGAAGCTTTCTTT
-	TRBJ2-1	TRBD2	15	TRBV5-4	CASTLMSSGFNEQFF	TGTGCCAGCACCCTTATGTCTAGCGGATTCAATGAGCAGTTCTTC
-	TRBJ1-1	-	13	TRBV9	CASSVVDATEAFF	TGTGCCAGCAGCGTAGTGGATGCCACTGAAGCTTTCTTT
many	TRBJ2-5	TRBD2	16	TRBV7-8	CASRPRASGKQETQYF	TGTGCCAGCCGACCGCGCGCTAGCGGCAAACAAGAGACCCAGTACTTC
-	TRBJ1-5	TRBD1	15	TRBV28	CASTQRTGLGQPQHF	TGTGCCAGCACCCAAAGGACAGGGTTGGGGCAGCCCCAGCATTTT
-	TRBJ1-4	-	16	TRBV28	CASSSGARIANEKLFF	TGTGCCAGCAGTTCAGGGGCCCGGATAGCTAATGAAAAACTGTTTTTT
-	TRBJ1-2	TRBD1	14	TRBV25-1	CARSALGTAGGYTF	TGTGCCCGCAGTGCGCTAGGGACAGCTGGGGGCTACACCTTC
-	TRBJ2-2	-	15	TRBV28	CASSLSLRVTGELFF	TGTGCCAGCAGTTTGTCCCTCAGGGTCACCGGGGAGCTGTTTTTT
-	TRBJ2-7	TRBD2	15	TRBV28	CASSSGTSGPYEQYF	TGTGCCAGCAGTTCCGGGACTAGCGGCCCCTACGAGCAGTACTTC
-	TRBJ2-3	-	12	TRBV5-4	CASSPDGGTQYF	TGTGCCAGCAGCCCGGATGGGGGTACGCAGTATTTT
-	TRBJ2-5	-	15	TRBV9	CASSLAVGVWETQYF	TGTGCCAGCAGCCTTGCTGTCGGAGTTTGGGAGACCCAGTACTTC
-	TRBJ2-2	-	13	TRBV7-9	CASSVGVAGELFF	TGTGCCAGCAGCGTAGGGGTTGCCGGGGAGCTGTTTTTT
-	TRBJ1-4	-	13	TRBV5-1	CASSLLGNEKLFF	TGCGCCAGCAGCTTGCTTGGGAATGAAAAACTGTTTTTT
-	TRBJ2-3	TRBD1	18	TRBV5-1	CASSDDRGRLSSTDTQYF	TGCGCCAGCAGCGATGACAGGGGTCGTCTGTCTAGCACAGATACGCAGTATTTT
-	TRBJ1-1	-	17	TRBV5-1	CASSLAIRVRARTEAFF	TGCGCCAGCAGCTTGGCCATACGGGTCAGGGCGCGGACTGAAGCTTTCTTT
-	TRBJ2-3	TRBD2	15	TRBV6-4	CASSDSGTTTDTQYF	TGTGCCAGCAGTGACTCAGGGACTACCACAGATACGCAGTATTTT
-	TRBJ2-7	-	14	TRBV7-9	CASSSSPRGHEQYF	TGTGCCAGCAGCTCCTCCCCCCGGGGCCACGAGCAGTACTTC
-	TRBJ2-2	TRBD1	14	TRBV2	CASFRQGSTGELFF	TGTGCCAGCTTTAGACAGGGTAGCACCGGGGAGCTGTTTTTT
-	TRBJ2-2	-	14	TRBV11-2	CASSPQGGVGELFF	TGTGCCAGCAGTCCTCAGGGAGGAGTCGGGGAGCTGTTTTTT
-	TRBJ2-4	-	14	TRBV28	CASSFSPGFGIQYF	TGTGCCAGCAGTTTCTCCCCCGGTTTTGGCATTCAGTACTTC
-	TRBJ1-3	-	19	TRBV7-2	CASSLGVRDGFWRGNTIYF	TGTGCCAGCAGCTTAGGAGTGAGAGATGGGTTTTGGAGGGGAAACACCATATATTTT
few	TRBJ1-2	-	12	TRBV29-1	CSVASPNYGYTF	TGCAGCGTTGCCTCCCCTAACTATGGCTACACCTTC
once	TRBJ2-5	TRBD1	14	TRBV6-1	CASSASTGVETQYF	TGTGCCAGCAGTGCCTCAACAGGGGTCGAGACCCAGTACTTC
-	TRBJ2-7	TRBD2	17	TRBV7-2	CASSPQPGLAGEVEQYF	TGTGCCAGCAGCCCCCAACCGGGACTAGCGGGAGAGGTCGAGCAGTACTTC
-	TRBJ1-1	-	12	TRBV19	CASRTPGTEAFF	TGTGCCAGTAGGACCCCAGGAACTGAAGCTTTCTTT
-	TRBJ1-3	-	11	TRBV29-1	CSAREGSTIYF	TGCAGCGCCCGGGAGGGTAGCACCATATATTTT
once	TRBJ2-7	-	14	TRBV7-8	CASSYKGQIYEQYF	TGTGCCAGCAGCTACAAAGGACAGATTTACGAGCAGTACTTC
few	TRBJ1-1	-	13	TRBV11-2	CASSLSTNTEAFF	TGTGCCAGCAGCTTAAGCACGAACACTGAAGCTTTCTTT
-	TRBJ2-7	-	13	TRBV28	CASSATVGHEQYF	TGTGCCAGCAGCGCAACCGTCGGCCACGAGCAGTACTTC